Listed here are 20 T cell receptor beta chains from one sample, sequenced in a study of blood T cell repertoires in COVID-19. Clones were sequenced by immunoSEQ multiplex PCR, and TCRdb holds only the in-frame ones, with some missing. The repertoire consists of roughly 440,000 clones, with about nine tenths occurring once and the leading ten covering roughly 13%. The sample comprised peripheral blood. Receptor source: a woman between 50 and 59 years old with COVID-19, enrolled during active disease.

The chain uses TRBV28 and TRBJ2-7; the match to TRBD1 covers 9 bases. This CDR3 region has 15 residues. V lost 4 bases and J lost 0; bases outside the gene matches: 4. Germline V gene data show CDR1 as MDHEN and CDR2 as SYDVKM. CDR3 region: CASSSEGQGSYEQYF. The CDR3 DNA is TGTGCCAGCAGTTCAGAGGGACAGGGCTCCTACGAGCAGTACTTC.

The rearrangement links TRBV28 to TRBJ1-5; TRBD1 aligns across 8 bases. V lost 4 bases, J lost 2 bases, and 10 bases stayed unmatched. CDR1 is MDHEN and CDR2 is SYDVKM in the germline V gene. The CDR3 spans 17 residues. The CDR3 sequence: CASSSTTGVDGNQPQHF. DNA of the CDR3: TGTGCCAGCAGTTCCACGACAGGGGTAGATGGCAATCAGCCCCAGCATTTT.

The V call is TRBV5-6, the J call TRBJ2-1; the match to TRBD1 covers 8 bases. The V gene's germline CDR1 is SGHDT and CDR2 YYEEEE. Unmatched junction bases numbered 4, after V lost 1 base and J lost 4 bases. There are 15 residues in the CDR3. The DNA of the CDR3 is TGTGCCAGCAGCTTGCCCAGGGGGCCTTACAATGAGCAGTTCTTC. Amino acid sequence: CASSLPRGPYNEQFF.

The chain joins TRBV7-2 to TRBJ1-1; D perhaps matches TRBD1 (6 bases). The CDR3 sequence is 16 residues long. In germline, CDR1 is SGHTA, CDR2 FQGNSA. With 0 bases removed from V and 1 base from J, the gap between germline ends came to 12 bases. CDR3 coding DNA: TGTGCCAGCAGCTTAGCAAGTTGGGGGCCGAACACTGAAGCTTTCTTT. Protein sequence: CASSLASWGPNTEAFF.

The gene calls are TRBV10-3 and TRBJ1-5, with D perhaps TRBD1 (6 bases). CDR1 and CDR2 from the germline V gene are ENHRY and SYGVKD. This CDR3 is built from 18 residues. V was clipped by 10 bases and J by 2 bases, with 27 bases between them. The CDR3 region is CASSSEPWGGTGNQPQHF. The DNA for the CDR3 is TGTGCCAGTTCATCGGAACCATGGGGGGGCACCGGCAATCAGCCCCAGCATTTT.

The chain has TRBV7-2 and TRBJ2-1; TRBD1 matches 9 bases. With 1 base clipped from V and 8 bases from J, the junction kept 6 bases outside the gene matches. This CDR3 comprises 15 residues. Germline V gives CDR1 SGHTA, CDR2 FQGNSA. CDR3 in DNA: TGTGCCAGCAGCTTAGATCACAGGGGGCCTGATGAGCAGTTCTTC. Encoded protein: CASSLDHRGPDEQFF.

This clone occurred once. The chain joins TRBV5-5 to TRBJ1-5; TRBD1 aligns across 7 bases. There are 14 residues in the CDR3. V trimming: 0 bases; J trimming: 5 bases; junction bases outside the gene matches: 2. The germline V gene has CDR1 SGHKS and CDR2 YYEKEE (reference sequence). CDR3 residues: CASSLEQGDQPQHF. The CDR3 region has the DNA TGTGCCAGCAGCTTGGAGCAGGGGGATCAGCCCCAGCATTTT.

The chain is built from TRBV5-4 and TRBJ1-5; possibly TRBD1 for D (5 bases). Germline CDR1 reads SGHNT; CDR2 reads YYREEE (reference sequence). The CDR3 is 12 amino acids. With 2 bases removed from V and 6 bases from J, the gap between germline ends came to 6 bases. The CDR3 loop reads CASSFRGQPQHF. In nucleotides, the CDR3 is TGTGCCAGCAGCTTTAGGGGTCAGCCCCAGCATTTT. Complete variable domain (other parts from reference TRBV5-4 and TRBJ1-5): ETGVTQSPTHLIKTRGQQVTLRCSSQSGHNTVSWYQQALGQGPQFIFQYYREEENGRGNFPPRFSGLQFPNYSSELNVNALELDDSALYLCASSFRGQPQHFGDGTRLSIL.

This chain connects TRBV10-2 to TRBJ2-2, with a tentative D call TRBD1 (7 bases). The CDR3 covers 13 residues. V was clipped by 7 bases and J by 6 bases, with 12 bases between them. CDR1 and CDR2 from the germline V gene are WSHSY and SAAADI. CDR3 sequence (DNA): TGCGCCAGCACCCAGGGGGGCGCCGGGGAGCTGTTTTTT. This encodes CASTQGGAGELFF.

The chain has TRBV10-3 and TRBJ1-5; 9 bases are shared with TRBD1. The CDR3 is 13 residues long. CDR1 and CDR2 (germline): ENHRY, SYGVKD. V lost 9 bases, J lost 9 bases, and 9 bases stayed unmatched. The CDR3 DNA reads as TGTGCCATTCAGTCCCGGGACAGGGCGCCCCAGCATTTT. It specifies CAIQSRDRAPQHF.

V and J are TRBV2 and TRBJ2-3; tentatively, D is TRBD1 (7 bases). Between the trimmed V and J ends, which lost 7 bases and 5 bases, there was a span of 16 bases. Germline CDR1 and CDR2: SNHLY and FYNNEI. The CDR3 sequence is 14 residues long. CDR3 in amino acids: CASNLRQGGDTQYF. The CDR3 DNA is TGTGCCAGCAACCTGAGGCAGGGGGGAGATACGCAGTATTTT.

J is TRBJ2-3 and V is TRBV27, with 7 bases lining up with TRBD2. The CDR3 has 15 amino acids. V gave up 3 bases and J gave up 0 bases; unmatched junction bases: 3. CDR1 is MNHEY and CDR2 is SMNVEV in the germline V gene (reference sequence). The CDR3 DNA reads TGTGCCAGCAGTTTTCGGCGGGGGAGCACAGATACGCAGTATTTT. It encodes CASSFRRGSTDTQYF.

This rearrangement joins TRBV4-2 to TRBJ1-1, with D possibly being TRBD1 (5 bases). This CDR3 contains 14 residues. The V end was cut by 5 bases, the J end by 1 base, with 11 bases between. Germline loops: CDR1 LGHNA, CDR2 YNFKEQ. The CDR3: CASSFDSQNTEAFF. As DNA, the CDR3 is TGTGCCAGCAGCTTTGACAGCCAGAACACTGAAGCTTTCTTT.

The rearrangement links TRBV30 to TRBJ1-2; no clear D gene. V dropped 0 bases and J dropped 3 bases, with 11 bases sitting between them. Germline V gives CDR1 GTSNPN, CDR2 SVGIG (reference sequence). There are 14 residues in the CDR3. CDR3 amino acids: CAWSVARVHYGYTF. CDR3 nucleotide sequence: TGTGCCTGGAGTGTAGCGAGGGTACACTATGGCTACACCTTC.

The gene calls are TRBV5-6 and TRBJ1-6; 7 nucleotides agree with TRBD1. V dropped 1 base and J dropped 8; count of bases not matched to a gene: 15. The V gene's germline CDR1 is SGHDT and CDR2 YYEEEE. The CDR3 is 18 amino acids. CDR3 residues: CASSLSGGGTGDHSPLHF. CDR3 DNA: TGTGCCAGCAGCTTGAGTGGTGGGGGCACAGGGGACCATTCACCCCTCCACTTT.

This sequence joins TRBV11-2 and TRBJ1-5; D is uncertain. CDR3 length: 13 residues. In germline, CDR1 is SGHAT, CDR2 FQNNGV. Trimming took 0 bases from V and 7 from J, leaving 7 bases between them. The CDR3 sequence: CASSLEAGQPQHF. The CDR3 nucleotides are TGTGCCAGCAGCTTAGAAGCGGGCCAGCCCCAGCATTTT. The entire variable domain, with the rest obtained from reference TRBV11-2 and TRBJ1-5, is as follows: EAGVAQSPRYKIIEKRQSVAFWCNPISGHATLYWYQQILGQGPKLLIQFQNNGVVDDSQLPKDRFSAERLKGVDSTLKIQPAKLEDSAVYLCASSLEAGQPQHFGDGTRLSIL.

V gene TRBV12-2 combines with J gene TRBJ1-1; the D segment call TRBD1 is taken from the table without a DNA check. TRBV12-2 is a pseudogene segment. The CDR3 has 14 residues. The CDR3 spells CASRLADRATEAFF. CDR3 in DNA: TGTGCAAGTCGCTTAGCGGACAGGGCAACTGAAGCTTTCTTT.

This sequence joins TRBV29-1 and TRBJ1-5; perhaps TRBD1 as D (6 bases). The CDR3 has 13 amino acids. Germline CDR1 SQVTM, CDR2 ANQGSEA. The V end was cut by 6 bases, the J end by 3 bases, with 12 bases between. The DNA of the CDR3 is TGCAGCGTCGCAGGGGACCTCAATCAGCCCCAGCATTTT. This sequence encodes CSVAGDLNQPQHF.

V and J are TRBV30 and TRBJ1-4; D might be TRBD1 (5 bases). The germline V gene has CDR1 GTSNPN and CDR2 SVGIG (reference sequence). Trimming removed 0 bases at V and 7 bases at J, with 9 bases between. CDR3 length equals 13 residues. For the CDR3, the DNA is TGTGCCTGGAGTGTACGAAGGGGTGAAAAACTGTTTTTT. It translates to CAWSVRRGEKLFF.

The count of this clone is one. V gene TRBV6-1 combines with J gene TRBJ1-1; no firm D call. V was clipped by 0 bases and J by 8 bases, with 7 bases between them. The length of the CDR3 is 12 residues. Germline-derived CDR1 and CDR2 are MNHNS and SASEGT. CDR3 nucleotides: TGTGCCAGCAGTGAAGCGGTCAGGGAAGCTTTCTTT. Protein product: CASSEAVREAFF.